A selection of T cell receptor beta chains follows, all from one sample in a study of cytomegalovirus exposure and HLA in healthy donors. Using immunoSEQ multiplex PCR, the repertoire was profiled, and TCRdb retains in-frame clones only, with some absent. The sample contains hundreds of thousands of clones, over 80% of which appear only once. The sequenced material came from PBMCs. These receptors were collected from a man aged 35 to 55 in good health and CMV-seropositive. CDR3s include the opening cysteine and the closing phenylalanine or tryptophan. D genes are given only for firm matches. Part of the rows lack a size; the others show once, few, many or a class for expanded clones.

d_gene	v_gene	abundance	j_gene	CDR3aa	CDR3nt
-	TRBV4-1	-	TRBJ2-5	CASSLNVVQGKETQYF	TGCGCCAGCAGCCTTAACGTCGTACAGGGAAAAGAGACCCAGTACTTC
-	TRBV6-1	-	TRBJ2-7	CASSELRGSSYEQYF	TGTGCCAGCAGTGAACTTAGGGGAAGTTCGTACGAGCAGTACTTC
TRBD2	TRBV7-6	once	TRBJ2-1	CASRGLASYNEQFF	TGTGCCAGCAGAGGACTAGCGTCCTACAATGAGCAGTTCTTC
TRBD1	TRBV29-1	once	TRBJ1-1	CSVQPGQGTEAFF	TGCAGCGTTCAGCCGGGACAGGGCACTGAAGCTTTCTTT
-	TRBV19	-	TRBJ1-5	CASSIVGNQPQHF	TGTGCCAGTAGTATCGTTGGCAATCAGCCCCAGCATTTT
TRBD2	TRBV7-3	-	TRBJ2-5	CASSLGVGGETQYF	TGTGCCAGCAGCTTAGGGGTGGGGGGGGAGACCCAGTACTTC
TRBD2	TRBV4-1	-	TRBJ2-5	CASSQEGGGGRAETQYF	TGCGCCAGCAGCCAAGAAGGAGGCGGCGGGAGGGCAGAGACCCAGTACTTC
TRBD2	TRBV5-1	-	TRBJ2-7	CASSLGVSGAEQYF	TGCGCCAGCAGCTTAGGGGTTAGCGGGGCGGAGCAGTACTTC
TRBD1	TRBV6-5	-	TRBJ1-4	CASRPRTGWDLFF	TGTGCCAGCAGGCCCCGGACAGGGTGGGACCTGTTTTTT
-	TRBV7-3	-	TRBJ2-3	CASSPSLLDTQYF	TGTGCCAGCAGCCCTTCCCTCCTTGATACGCAGTATTTT
-	TRBV5-6	once	TRBJ2-7	CASSLDRSSYEQYF	TGTGCCAGCAGCTTGGACCGTAGCTCCTACGAGCAGTACTTC
-	TRBV19	-	TRBJ2-1	CASSIDREKDEQFF	TGTGCCAGTAGTATTGATCGGGAGAAGGATGAGCAGTTCTTC
TRBD1	TRBV6-1	-	TRBJ1-5	CASSAPGQGNQPQHF	TGTGCCAGCAGTGCGCCGGGACAGGGGAATCAGCCCCAGCATTTT
TRBD1	TRBV10-1	-	TRBJ2-5	CASSWDRETQYF	TGCGCCAGCAGCTGGGACAGGGAGACCCAGTACTTC
-	TRBV5-1	-	TRBJ2-1	CASSTTGSSYNEQFF	TGCGCCAGCAGCACGACAGGAAGCTCCTACAATGAGCAGTTCTTC
-	TRBV7-6	-	TRBJ1-5	CASSLGGRNQPQHF	TGTGCCAGCAGCTTAGGAGGAAGGAATCAGCCCCAGCATTTT
-	TRBV5-1	-	TRBJ1-3	CASRGGPISGNTIYF	TGCGCCAGCAGAGGAGGGCCTATCTCTGGAAACACCATATATTTT
TRBD1	TRBV19	-	TRBJ1-4	CASSISGQGLIKLFF	TGTGCCAGTAGTATATCCGGACAGGGTTTGATAAAACTGTTTTTT
TRBD2	TRBV5-1	-	TRBJ2-3	CASSLEASGSFTDTQYF	TGCGCCAGCAGCTTGGAAGCTAGCGGGAGTTTTACAGATACGCAGTATTTT
TRBD1	TRBV10-3	-	TRBJ1-1	CASQGAGTEAFF	TGTGCCAGCCAGGGGGCCGGTACTGAAGCTTTCTTT
TRBD2	TRBV7-9	-	TRBJ2-5	CASSLVGGLGGETQYF	TGTGCCAGCAGCTTAGTCGGGGGACTAGGGGGAGAGACCCAGTACTTC
TRBD2	TRBV14	-	TRBJ2-7	CASSRSGLAGGGQEQYF	TGTGCCAGCAGCCGCTCGGGACTAGCGGGAGGAGGGCAAGAGCAGTACTTC
-	TRBV29-1	-	TRBJ2-1	CSGGVNEQFF	TGCAGCGGCGGGGTCAATGAGCAGTTCTTC
-	TRBV6-5	-	TRBJ1-5	CASTAAGSNQPQHF	TGTGCCAGCACCGCAGCAGGGAGCAATCAGCCCCAGCATTTT
-	TRBV5-6	few	TRBJ1-4	CASSLHAATNEKLFF	TGTGCCAGCAGCTTACATGCTGCAACTAATGAAAAACTGTTTTTT
-	TRBV19	-	TRBJ1-1	CASRMGHEAFF	TGTGCCAGTAGGATGGGGCATGAAGCTTTCTTT
-	TRBV7-7	few	TRBJ1-1	CASSLVAGAEAFF	TGTGCCAGCAGCTTAGTAGCAGGGGCTGAAGCTTTCTTT
-	TRBV18	-	TRBJ2-7	CASSSGSSYEQYF	TGTGCCAGCTCCTCCGGTTCCTCCTACGAGCAGTACTTC
-	TRBV5-1	few	TRBJ1-1	CASSRQANTEAFF	TGCGCCAGCAGTCGACAGGCTAACACTGAAGCTTTCTTT
-	TRBV11-3	-	TRBJ1-1	CASSPPTSMNTEAFF	TGTGCCAGCAGCCCCCCCACGAGCATGAACACTGAAGCTTTCTTT
-	TRBV10-3	-	TRBJ2-6	CAISESGSGANVLTF	TGTGCCATCAGTGAGTCCGGCTCTGGGGCCAACGTCCTGACTTTC
TRBD1	TRBV29-1	few	TRBJ2-4	CSVKDRADIQYF	TGCAGCGTTAAGGACAGGGCTGACATTCAGTACTTC
TRBD2	TRBV7-8	-	TRBJ2-7	CASSLFGREYYEQYF	TGTGCCAGCAGCTTATTCGGGCGGGAGTACTACGAGCAGTACTTC
TRBD1	TRBV9	-	TRBJ1-2	CASSVDPGGRGYTF	TGTGCCAGCAGCGTAGACCCAGGGGGACGGGGCTACACCTTC
TRBD2	TRBV6-6	-	TRBJ2-1	CASSYANPSGIEQFF	TGTGCCAGCAGTTACGCCAACCCTAGCGGGATTGAGCAGTTCTTC
-	TRBV14	-	TRBJ2-5	CASSQPVGLRGETQYF	TGTGCCAGCAGCCAACCCGTAGGGTTAAGGGGAGAGACCCAGTACTTC
TRBD2	TRBV5-1	-	TRBJ2-1	CASSFSGGEQFF	TGCGCCAGCAGCTTTAGCGGGGGTGAGCAGTTCTTC
-	TRBV7-3	-	TRBJ2-2	CASSLSGMVVTGELFF	TGTGCCAGCAGCTTATCGGGAATGGTAGTTACCGGGGAGCTGTTTTTT
TRBD2	TRBV7-7	-	TRBJ2-1	CASSSLPGTSGAYEQFF	TGTGCTAGCAGCTCCTTACCCGGGACTAGCGGGGCCTATGAGCAGTTCTTC
TRBD2	TRBV18	-	TRBJ2-1	CASSPTSGRIEQFF	TGTGCCAGCTCACCAACTAGCGGGAGGATTGAGCAGTTCTTC
-	TRBV5-1	once	TRBJ2-3	CASSLEAGTDTQYF	TGCGCCAGCAGCTTGGAAGCGGGCACAGATACGCAGTATTTT
-	TRBV11-2	-	TRBJ2-7	CASSVGVQDEQYF	TGTGCCAGCAGCGTAGGTGTCCAGGACGAGCAGTACTTC
-	TRBV19	-	TRBJ1-2	CASSTRDFYYGYTF	TGTGCCAGTAGTACCCGGGACTTCTACTATGGCTACACCTTC
TRBD1	TRBV19	-	TRBJ2-7	CASTPGQGYSYEQYF	TGTGCCAGTACCCCCGGACAGGGTTACTCCTACGAGCAGTACTTC
-	TRBV5-1	-	TRBJ1-1	CASSRERTVRAEAFF	TGCGCCAGCAGCCGGGAAAGGACAGTTAGGGCTGAAGCTTTCTTT
-	TRBV7-2	-	TRBJ1-1	CASSLEPPNRVIAEVFF	TGTGCCAGCAGCTTAGAACCCCCTAACAGGGTAATCGCTGAAGTTTTCTTT
TRBD2	TRBV5-1	-	TRBJ2-5	CASSALTSGETQYF	TGCGCCAGCAGCGCCCTTACTAGCGGGGAGACCCAGTACTTC
TRBD1	TRBV7-9	-	TRBJ1-2	CASSRSGTGNYGYTF	TGTGCCAGCAGCCGTTCGGGGACAGGGAACTATGGCTACACCTTC
TRBD1	TRBV14	-	TRBJ1-4	CASRDTGGREKLFF	TGTGCCAGCAGGGATACAGGGGGCCGGGAAAAACTGTTTTTT
-	TRBV9	-	TRBJ2-3	CASSVGGLAGQTDTQYF	TGTGCCAGCAGCGTAGGAGGGTTAGCGGGACAGACAGATACGCAGTATTTT
-	TRBV30	-	TRBJ2-6	CAWSPTARAGANVLTF	TGTGCCTGGAGTCCCACCGCCAGGGCCGGGGCCAACGTCCTGACTTTC
TRBD1	TRBV10-2	-	TRBJ1-6	CASITGGSSYNSPLHF	TGCGCCAGCATAACAGGGGGGAGCTCCTATAATTCACCCCTCCACTTT
TRBD2	TRBV28	-	TRBJ2-2	CASGPGLAAGELFF	TGTGCCAGCGGGCCGGGACTAGCGGCCGGGGAGCTGTTTTTT
TRBD2	TRBV19	-	TRBJ2-7	CASTSSGSYSYEQYF	TGTGCCAGTACCTCTAGCGGGAGCTACTCCTACGAGCAGTACTTC
-	TRBV7-8	-	TRBJ2-7	CASSPAYQGQNEQYF	TGTGCCAGCAGCCCTGCTTACCAGGGGCAAAACGAGCAGTACTTC